This T cell receptor beta chain was sequenced during a study of PD-1 blockade in classical Hodgkin lymphoma. On this clone: Its antigen is unidentified.

Study findings and constraints: Nivolumab starters within 1 year of ASCT were excluded. With CD4+ cells, TCR diversity rose significantly by C4D1, but not with CD8+ cells. Relapsed/refractory patients reportedly had the lowest baseline TCR diversity, below newly diagnosed patients, who were below healthy donors.

In every patient, relapse followed autologous stem cell transplantation, while exposure to brentuximab vedotin differed. This CDR3 region has 16 residues. Sequenced by immunoSEQ multiplex PCR; TCRdb stores in-frame clones only, minus some. The sample shows 25,000 to 35,000 clones, around 70% of them seen only once. V gene TRBV21-1 combines with J gene TRBJ1-1. TRBV21-1 is a pseudogene locus. This TCR was recovered from a human donor with classical Hodgkin lymphoma. The source material was peripheral blood mononuclear cells (PBMCs), sampled before the second cycle of nivolumab. The chain's CDR3 is CASSKLGRRWNTEAFF. As DNA, the CDR3 is TGTGCCAGCAGCAAATTGGGACGGAGGTGGAACACTGAAGCTTTCTTT.